This T cell receptor beta chain was profiled in a study of long-term antiretroviral therapy in people with HIV. CDR3 length equals 13 residues. Germline CDR1 reads MDHEN; CDR2 reads SYDVKM. V was cut by 2 bases and J by 2 bases, with 6 bases left in between. The assay, immunoSEQ v3.0, was run at survey level. Method: immunoSEQ multiplex PCR; TCRdb's copy keeps in-frame clones and lacks some. The data hold approximately 30,000 clones, with roughly 89% observed a single time. Each specimen consisted of about 0.85-10 million cryopreserved PBMC prior to extraction of DNA. Sequenced material: unsorted PBMCs, taken 0.4 years after starting antiretroviral therapy. The rearrangement links TRBV28 to TRBJ2-5; possibly TRBD1 for D (6 bases). This TCR was sampled from a man aged 18 to 29 with HIV. The DNA of the CDR3 is TGTGCCAGCAGTTTACAGGGGCAAGAGACCCAGTACTTC. It is translated as CASSLQGQETQYF.